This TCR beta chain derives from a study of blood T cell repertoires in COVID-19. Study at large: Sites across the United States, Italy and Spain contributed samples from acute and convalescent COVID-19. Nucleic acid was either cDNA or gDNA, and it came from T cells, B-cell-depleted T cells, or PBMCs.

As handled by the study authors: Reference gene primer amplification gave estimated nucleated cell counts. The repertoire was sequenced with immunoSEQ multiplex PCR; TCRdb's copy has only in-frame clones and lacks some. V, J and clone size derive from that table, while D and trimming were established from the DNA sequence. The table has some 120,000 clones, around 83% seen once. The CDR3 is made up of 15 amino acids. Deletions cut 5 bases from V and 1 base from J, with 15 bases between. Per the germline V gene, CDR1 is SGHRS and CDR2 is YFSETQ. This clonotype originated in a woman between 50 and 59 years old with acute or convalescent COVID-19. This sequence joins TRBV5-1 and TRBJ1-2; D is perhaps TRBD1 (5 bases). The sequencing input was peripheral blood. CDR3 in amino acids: CASRDQTGNNYGYTF. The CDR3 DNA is TGCGCCAGCAGGGATCAAACAGGAAATAACTATGGCTACACCTTC.